This TCR beta chain was recorded in a study of CD8 T cells in ankylosing spondylitis. Study outcomes and limitations: Seven to nine highly homologous variants made up a TCR beta motif that seemed to typify ankylosing spondylitis blood.

In the case of this clonotype: Its antigen is unknown.

Germline assignment: CDR1 MNHNS and CDR2 SASEGT. Trimming took off 2 bases at V and 5 bases at J, with 12 bases between the two ends. The CDR3 loop spans 15 amino acids. TCRdb independently ran MiXCR on the 5' RACE reads; one entry per CDR3 protein. The sample gives a few hundred thousand distinct CDR3 sequences, about 16% of which show up once; about two fifths is in the top ten. The sequence derives from a male donor with ankylosing spondylitis. The rearrangement uses TRBV6-1 and TRBJ2-2; perhaps TRBD1 as D (5 bases). The sequenced sample was blood, either unsorted or a sorted T cell fraction (not recorded which). CDR3 in amino acids: CASSEWGDLTGELFF. Here the CDR3 DNA reads TGTGCCAGCAGTGAATGGGGCGACCTAACCGGGGAGCTGTTTTTT.